This record looks at one T cell receptor beta chain sequence and its context. Researchers ran the PCR with 60 Vbeta and 13 Jbeta primers. Here immunoSEQ multiplex PCR was the method, and the copy in TCRdb shows in-frame clones only, minus some. The data show around 230,000 clones, 60% to 80% seen once. This record comes from a study of cytomegalovirus exposure and HLA in healthy donors. Background on the study: Unique TCRs from HLA-typed donors, 80 million to 90 million of them, were held in an early data release.

The CDR3 has 14 residues. The germline V gene encodes CDR1 SGHNT and CDR2 YYREEE (reference sequence). Unmatched junction bases numbered 5, after V lost 1 base and J lost 5 bases. Input material: PBMCs. This receptor was identified in a male donor in good health and CMV-seronegative. The chain recombines TRBV5-4 with TRBJ2-5; 7 nucleotides align to TRBD2. This CDR3 is CASSLREEFETQYF. DNA for the CDR3: TGTGCCAGCAGCTTGCGGGAGGAATTCGAGACCCAGTACTTC.